The present TCR beta chain was sequenced within a study of sequential checkpoint blockade in melanoma. Study-wide context: DNA from 85 to 95 pretreatment tumor samples underwent TCRβ immunosequencing. Study-level results: T-cell fraction and clonality followed PD-L1 and CD8+ counts, not mutational load.

Generated by immunoSEQ multiplex PCR, the TCRdb table keeps only in-frame clones and is missing some. This repertoire shows around 6,000 clones, 15% to 20% found once; its top ten account for about 16%. Treatment reported: randomized to nivolumab then ipilimumab (arm A) or the reverse (arm B). This clone is labeled as large. Its antigen is as yet unknown. V lost 4 bases to trimming and J lost 3 bases; unmatched junction nucleotides: 9. CDR1 and CDR2 from the germline V gene are SGDLS and YYNGEE. The length of the CDR3 is 17 residues. The rearrangement uses TRBV9 and TRBJ1-4, with 10 positions matching TRBD1. The material sequenced was tumor tissue (inferred from file names), taken from a patient given nivolumab and ipilimumab in sequence. This clonotype was obtained from a human donor with melanoma. CDR3: CASSPRTGGFSNEKLFF. CDR3 bases: TGTGCCAGCAGCCCCCGGACAGGGGGGTTTTCTAATGAAAAACTGTTTTTT. Full variable domain (outside the CDR3, taken from reference TRBV9 and TRBJ1-4): DSGVTQTPKHLITATGQRVTLRCSPRSGDLSVYWYQQSLDQGLQFLIQYYNGEERAKGNILERFSAQQFPDLHSELNLSSLELGDSALYFCASSPRTGGFSNEKLFFGSGTQLSVL.